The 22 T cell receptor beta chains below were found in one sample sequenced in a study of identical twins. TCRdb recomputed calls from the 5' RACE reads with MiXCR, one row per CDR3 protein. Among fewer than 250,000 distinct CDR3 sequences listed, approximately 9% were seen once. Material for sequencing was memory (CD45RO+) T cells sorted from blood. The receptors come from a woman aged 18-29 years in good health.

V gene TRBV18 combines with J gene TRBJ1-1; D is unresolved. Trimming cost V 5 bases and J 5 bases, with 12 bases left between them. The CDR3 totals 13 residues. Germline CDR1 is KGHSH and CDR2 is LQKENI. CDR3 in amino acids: CASSVIDGTEAFF. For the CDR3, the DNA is TGTGCCAGCTCAGTTATAGACGGAACTGAAGCTTTCTTT.

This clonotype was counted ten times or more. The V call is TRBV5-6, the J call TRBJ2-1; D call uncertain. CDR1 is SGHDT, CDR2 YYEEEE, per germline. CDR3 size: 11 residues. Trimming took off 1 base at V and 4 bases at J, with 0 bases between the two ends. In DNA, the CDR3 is TGTGCCAGCAGCTTGTACAATGAGCAGTTCTTC. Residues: CASSLYNEQFF.

CDR3 coding DNA: TGTGCCAGCAGCTTAGCCGAGCGTGGCTCCTACGAGCAGTACTTC. Protein: CASSLAERGSYEQYF. This chain connects TRBV7-9 to TRBJ2-7; D is ambiguous. Deletions cut 0 bases from V and 0 bases from J, with 9 bases between. Per germline, CDR1 SEHNR and CDR2 FQNEAQ (reference sequence). There are 15 residues in the CDR3.

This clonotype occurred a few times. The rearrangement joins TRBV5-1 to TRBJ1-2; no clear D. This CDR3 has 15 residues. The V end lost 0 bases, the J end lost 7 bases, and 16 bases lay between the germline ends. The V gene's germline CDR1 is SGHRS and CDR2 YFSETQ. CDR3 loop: CASSLGSSKSRGYTF. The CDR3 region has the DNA TGCGCCAGCAGCTTGGGGTCGAGTAAGAGTCGTGGCTACACCTTC.

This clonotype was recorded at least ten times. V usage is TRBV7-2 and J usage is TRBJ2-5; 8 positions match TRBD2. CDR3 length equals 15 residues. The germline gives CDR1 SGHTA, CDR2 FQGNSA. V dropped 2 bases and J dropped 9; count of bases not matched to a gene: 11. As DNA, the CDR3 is TGTGCCAGCAGCTTACTTAGCGCAGCGGGGGTCCCCCAGTACTTC. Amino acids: CASSLLSAAGVPQYF. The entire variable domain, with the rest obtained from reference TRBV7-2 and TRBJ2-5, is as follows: GAGVSQSPSNKVTEKGKDVELRCDPISGHTALYWYRQSLGQGLEFLIYFQGNSAPDKSGLPSDRFSAERTGGSVSTLTIQRTQQEDSAVYLCASSLLSAAGVPQYFGPGTRLLVL.

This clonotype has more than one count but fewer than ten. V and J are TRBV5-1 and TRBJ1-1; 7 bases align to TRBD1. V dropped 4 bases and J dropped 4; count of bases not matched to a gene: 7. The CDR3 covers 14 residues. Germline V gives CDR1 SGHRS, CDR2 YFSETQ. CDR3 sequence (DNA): TGCGCCAGCAGCCGGGACAGCTCGGGCACTGAAGCTTTCTTT. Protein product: CASSRDSSGTEAFF.

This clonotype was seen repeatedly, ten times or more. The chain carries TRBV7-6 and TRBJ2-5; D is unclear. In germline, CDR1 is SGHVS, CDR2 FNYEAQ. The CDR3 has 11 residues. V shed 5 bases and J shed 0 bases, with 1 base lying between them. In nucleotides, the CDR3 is TGTGCCAGCAGCAACCAAGAGACCCAGTACTTC. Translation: CASSNQETQYF.

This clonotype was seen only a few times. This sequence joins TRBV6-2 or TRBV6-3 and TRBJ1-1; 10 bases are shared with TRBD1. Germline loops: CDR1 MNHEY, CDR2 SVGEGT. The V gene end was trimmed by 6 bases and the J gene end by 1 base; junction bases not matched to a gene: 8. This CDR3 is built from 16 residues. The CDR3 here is CASSQTGGGWNTEAFF. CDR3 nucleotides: TGTGCCAGCAGCCAGACAGGGGGCGGTTGGAACACTGAAGCTTTCTTT.

CDR3: CSARDRAGNEQFF. DNA for the CDR3: TGCAGTGCTAGAGACCGAGCGGGGAATGAGCAGTTCTTC. The rearrangement joins TRBV20-1 to TRBJ2-1, with 7 nucleotides matching TRBD2. The CDR3 loop spans 13 amino acids. V dropped 0 bases and J dropped 7; count of bases not matched to a gene: 3. The germline CDR1 and CDR2 sequences are DFQATT and SNEGSKA (reference sequence).

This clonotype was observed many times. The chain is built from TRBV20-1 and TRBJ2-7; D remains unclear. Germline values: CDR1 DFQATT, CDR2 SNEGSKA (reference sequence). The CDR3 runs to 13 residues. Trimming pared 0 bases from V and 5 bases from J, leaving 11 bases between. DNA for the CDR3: TGCAGTGCTAGAGATTTTGCGATCCACGAGCAGTACTTC. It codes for CSARDFAIHEQYF.

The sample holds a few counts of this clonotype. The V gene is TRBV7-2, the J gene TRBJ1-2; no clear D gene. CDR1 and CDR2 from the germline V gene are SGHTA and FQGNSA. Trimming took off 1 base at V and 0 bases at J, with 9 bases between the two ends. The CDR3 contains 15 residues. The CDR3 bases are TGTGCCAGCAGCTTAGTCTTTTCTGCTAACTATGGCTACACCTTC. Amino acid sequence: CASSLVFSANYGYTF.

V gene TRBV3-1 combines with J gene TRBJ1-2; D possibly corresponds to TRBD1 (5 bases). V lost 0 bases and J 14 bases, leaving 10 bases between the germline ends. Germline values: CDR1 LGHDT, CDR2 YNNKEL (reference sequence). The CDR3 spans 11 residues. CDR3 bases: TGTGCCAGCAGCCAAGACCGGACAAGGACCTTC. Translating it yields CASSQDRTRTF. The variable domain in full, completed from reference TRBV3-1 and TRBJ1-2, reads DTAVSQTPKYLVTQMGNDKSIKCEQNLGHDTMYWYKQDSKKFLKIMFSYNNKELIINETVPNRFSPKSPDKAHLNLHINSLELGDSAVYFCASSQDRTRTFGSGTRLTVV.

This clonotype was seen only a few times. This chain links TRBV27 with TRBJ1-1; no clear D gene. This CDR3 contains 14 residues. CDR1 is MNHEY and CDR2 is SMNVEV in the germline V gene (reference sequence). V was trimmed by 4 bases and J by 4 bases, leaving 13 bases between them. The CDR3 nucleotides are TGTGCCAGCAGTTCGGTCCACGGGAGCACTGAAGCTTTCTTT. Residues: CASSSVHGSTEAFF.

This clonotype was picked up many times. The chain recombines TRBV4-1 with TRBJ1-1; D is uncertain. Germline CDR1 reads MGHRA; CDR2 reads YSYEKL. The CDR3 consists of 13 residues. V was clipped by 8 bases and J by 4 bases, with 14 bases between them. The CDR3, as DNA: TGCGCCAGCGCGCCCTGGGAGGCCACTGAAGCTTTCTTT. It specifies CASAPWEATEAFF.

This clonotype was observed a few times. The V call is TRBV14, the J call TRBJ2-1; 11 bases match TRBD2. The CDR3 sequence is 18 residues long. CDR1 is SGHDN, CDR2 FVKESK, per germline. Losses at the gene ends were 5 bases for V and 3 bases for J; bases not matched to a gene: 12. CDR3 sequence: CASSGRLSGGAFYNEQFF. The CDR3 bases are TGTGCCAGCAGCGGGCGACTTAGCGGGGGGGCGTTCTACAATGAGCAGTTCTTC.

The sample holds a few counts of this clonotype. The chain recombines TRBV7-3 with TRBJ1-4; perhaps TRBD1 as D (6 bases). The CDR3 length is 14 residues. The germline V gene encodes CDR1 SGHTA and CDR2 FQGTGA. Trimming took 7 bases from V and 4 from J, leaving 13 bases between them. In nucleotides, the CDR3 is TGTGCCAGCATCACGGGACACGGTAATGAAAAACTGTTTTTT. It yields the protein CASITGHGNEKLFF.

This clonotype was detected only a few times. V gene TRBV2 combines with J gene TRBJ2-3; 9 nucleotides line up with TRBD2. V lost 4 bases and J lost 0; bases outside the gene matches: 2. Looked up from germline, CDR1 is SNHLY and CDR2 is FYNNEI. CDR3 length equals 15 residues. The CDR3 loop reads CASSVLAGSTDTQYF. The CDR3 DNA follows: TGTGCCAGCAGTGTGCTAGCGGGGAGCACAGATACGCAGTATTTT.

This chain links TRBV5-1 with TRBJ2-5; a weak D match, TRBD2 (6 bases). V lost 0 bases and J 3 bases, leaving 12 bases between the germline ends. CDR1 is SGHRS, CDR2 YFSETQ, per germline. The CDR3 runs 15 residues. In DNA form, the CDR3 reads TGCGCCAGCAGCTTGGGCGGGGCCTTAGAAGAGACCCAGTACTTC. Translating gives CASSLGGALEETQYF. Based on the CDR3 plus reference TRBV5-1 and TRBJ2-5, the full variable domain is KAGVTQTPRYLIKTRGQQVTLSCSPISGHRSVSWYQQTPGQGLQFLFEYFSETQRNKGNFPGRFSGRQFSNSRSEMNVSTLELGDSALYLCASSLGGALEETQYFGPGTRLLVL.

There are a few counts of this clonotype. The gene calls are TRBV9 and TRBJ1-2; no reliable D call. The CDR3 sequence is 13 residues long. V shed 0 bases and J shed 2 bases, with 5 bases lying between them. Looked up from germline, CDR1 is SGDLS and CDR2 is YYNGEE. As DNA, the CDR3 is TGTGCCAGCAGCGTAGTCCAGAACTATGGCTACACCTTC. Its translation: CASSVVQNYGYTF. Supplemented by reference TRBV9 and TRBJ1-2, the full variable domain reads DSGVTQTPKHLITATGQRVTLRCSPRSGDLSVYWYQQSLDQGLQFLIQYYNGEERAKGNILERFSAQQFPDLHSELNLSSLELGDSALYFCASSVVQNYGYTFGSGTRLTVV.

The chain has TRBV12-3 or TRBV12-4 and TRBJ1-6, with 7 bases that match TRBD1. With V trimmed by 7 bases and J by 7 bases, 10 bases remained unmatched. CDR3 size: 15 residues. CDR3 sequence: CASNPGQRENSPLHF. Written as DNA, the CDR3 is TGTGCCAGCAACCCGGGACAGCGAGAAAATTCACCCCTCCACTTT.

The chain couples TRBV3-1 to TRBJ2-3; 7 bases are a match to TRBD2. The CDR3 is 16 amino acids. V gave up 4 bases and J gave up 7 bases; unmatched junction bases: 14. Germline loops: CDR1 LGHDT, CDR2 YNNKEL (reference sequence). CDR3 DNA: TGTGCCAGCAGCCTTGCGGGCGGGAGTGATCGAAATACGCAGTATTTT. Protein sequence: CASSLAGGSDRNTQYF.

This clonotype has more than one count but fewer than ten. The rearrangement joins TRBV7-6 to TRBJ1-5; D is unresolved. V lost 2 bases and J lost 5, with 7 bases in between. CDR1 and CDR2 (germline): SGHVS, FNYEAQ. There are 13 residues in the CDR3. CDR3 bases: TGTGCCAGCAGCTTACACACGGATCAGCCCCAGCATTTT. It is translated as CASSLHTDQPQHF.